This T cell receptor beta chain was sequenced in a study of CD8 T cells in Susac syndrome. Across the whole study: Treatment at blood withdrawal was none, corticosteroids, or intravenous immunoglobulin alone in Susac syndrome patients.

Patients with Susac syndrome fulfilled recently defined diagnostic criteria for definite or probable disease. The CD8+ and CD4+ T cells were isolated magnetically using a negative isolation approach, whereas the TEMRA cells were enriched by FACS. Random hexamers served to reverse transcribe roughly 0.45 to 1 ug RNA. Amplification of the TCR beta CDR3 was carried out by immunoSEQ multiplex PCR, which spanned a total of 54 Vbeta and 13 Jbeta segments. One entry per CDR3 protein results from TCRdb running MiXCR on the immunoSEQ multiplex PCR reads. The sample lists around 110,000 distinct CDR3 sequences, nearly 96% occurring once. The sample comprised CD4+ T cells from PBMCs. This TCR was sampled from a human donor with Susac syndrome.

CDR3 nucleotide sequence: TGCGCCAGCAGCTTGTCGGGTGAGCAGTTCTTC. Protein product: CASSLSGEQFF. The genes are TRBV5-1 and TRBJ2-1, with D hard to call. The CDR3 contains 11 residues. V was clipped by 1 base and J by 9 bases, with 5 bases between them. CDR1 and CDR2 (germline): SGHRS, YFSETQ.